The entry that follows covers one T cell receptor (beta chain) sequence. Libraries were prepared by immunoSEQ multiplex PCR; TCRdb keeps only in-frame clonotypes and omits some of them. The profile shows 130,000 to 150,000 clones, 75% to 85% of them singletons. These data originate in a study of cytotoxic CD8 clonotypes in ibrutinib-treated CLL. This CDR3 is 14 amino acids long. Per germline, CDR1 SGHAT and CDR2 FQNNGV. With 3 bases removed from V and 2 bases from J, the gap between germline ends came to 11 bases. This sequence joins TRBV11-2 and TRBJ2-7; no definite D call. The clonotype originates from a human donor with chronic lymphocytic leukemia. Sequenced material: PBMCs, taken after 12 months of ibrutinib treatment. CDR3: CASSFSHGTYEQYF. The CDR3 DNA follows: TGTGCCAGCAGCTTTAGTCACGGAACCTACGAGCAGTACTTC.